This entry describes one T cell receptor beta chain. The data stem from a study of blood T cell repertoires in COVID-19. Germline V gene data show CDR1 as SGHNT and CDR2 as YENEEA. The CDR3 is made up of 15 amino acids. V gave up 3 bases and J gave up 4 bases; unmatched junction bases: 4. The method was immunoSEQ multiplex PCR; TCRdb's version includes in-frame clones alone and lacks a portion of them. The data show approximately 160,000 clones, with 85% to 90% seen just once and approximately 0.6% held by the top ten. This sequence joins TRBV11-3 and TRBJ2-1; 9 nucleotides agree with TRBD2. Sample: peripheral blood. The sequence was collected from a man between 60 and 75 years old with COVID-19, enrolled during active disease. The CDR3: CASSLGGGVYNEQFF. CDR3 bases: TGTGCCAGCAGCTTGGGCGGGGGGGTTTACAATGAGCAGTTCTTC.